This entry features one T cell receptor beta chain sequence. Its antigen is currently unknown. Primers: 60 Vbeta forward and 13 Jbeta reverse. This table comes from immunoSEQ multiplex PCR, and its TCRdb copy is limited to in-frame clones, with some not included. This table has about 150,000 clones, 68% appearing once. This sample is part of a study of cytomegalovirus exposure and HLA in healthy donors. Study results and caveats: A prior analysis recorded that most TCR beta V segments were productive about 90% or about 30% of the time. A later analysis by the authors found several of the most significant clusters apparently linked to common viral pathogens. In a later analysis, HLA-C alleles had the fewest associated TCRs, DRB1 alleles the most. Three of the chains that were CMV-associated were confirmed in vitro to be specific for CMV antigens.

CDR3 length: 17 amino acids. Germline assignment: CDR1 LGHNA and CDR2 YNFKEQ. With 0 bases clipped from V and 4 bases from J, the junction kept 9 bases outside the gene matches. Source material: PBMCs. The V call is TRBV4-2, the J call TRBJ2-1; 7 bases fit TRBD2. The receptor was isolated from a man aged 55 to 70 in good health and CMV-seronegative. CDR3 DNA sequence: TGTGCCAGCAGCCAAGATTGGCTAGCGGAGGGATACAATGAGCAGTTCTTC. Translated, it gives CASSQDWLAEGYNEQFF.